This entry lists 5 T cell receptor beta chains sequenced from one sample in a study of blood T cell repertoires in COVID-19. Produced via immunoSEQ multiplex PCR; TCRdb's table is partial and in-frame only. The sample lists some 140,000 clones, roughly 80% seen once, with around 3% in the top ten. The specimen sequenced was peripheral blood. Receptor source: a woman of 80 years or more with acute or convalescent COVID-19.

The count of this clone is one. The J gene is TRBJ1-2, the V gene TRBV18; weak D call: TRBD1 (5 bases). Germline CDR1 is KGHSH and CDR2 is LQKENI. V shed 0 bases and J shed 4 bases, with 9 bases lying between them. This CDR3 spans 14 amino acids. The chain's CDR3 is CASSPPQGTYGYTF. CDR3 DNA sequence: TGTGCCAGCTCACCACCCCAGGGCACCTATGGCTACACCTTC.

This clone was observed once. The rearrangement joins TRBV25-1 to TRBJ2-3, with a tentative D call TRBD1 (5 bases). V lost 0 bases to trimming and J lost 3 bases, with 16 bases between them. CDR1 is MGHDK, CDR2 SYGVNS, per germline. CDR3 length: 17 residues. CDR3: CASSEYATGLRTDTQYF. The CDR3 nucleotides read TGTGCCAGCAGTGAATATGCCACAGGCCTGAGGACAGATACGCAGTATTTT. Full variable domain (remainder filled in from reference TRBV25-1 and TRBJ2-3): EADIYQTPRYLVIGTGKKITLECSQTMGHDKMYWYQQDPGMELHLIHYSYGVNSTEKGDLSSESTVSRIRTEHFPLTLESARPSHTSQYLCASSEYATGLRTDTQYFGPGTRLTVL.

As DNA, the CDR3 is TGCGCCAGCAGCTCAAAACAGGGGGCGGTAAACATTCAGTACTTC. This sequence encodes CASSSKQGAVNIQYF. The V gene is TRBV5-1, the J gene TRBJ2-4; TRBD1 matches at 9 bases. There are 15 residues in the CDR3. With V trimmed by 3 bases and J by 6 bases, 7 bases remained unmatched. The germline CDR1 and CDR2 sequences are SGHRS and YFSETQ. The full variable domain, completed using reference TRBV5-1 and TRBJ2-4, is KAGVTQTPRYLIKTRGQQVTLSCSPISGHRSVSWYQQTPGQGLQFLFEYFSETQRNKGNFPGRFSGRQFSNSRSEMNVSTLELGDSALYLCASSSKQGAVNIQYFGAGTRLSVL.

This chain joins TRBV7-9 and TRBJ1-6, with D uncertain. Trimming removed 5 bases at V and 7 bases at J, with 18 bases between. The CDR3 covers 16 residues. Germline-derived CDR1 and CDR2 are SEHNR and FQNEAQ (reference sequence). The CDR3 DNA sequence: TGTGCCAGCAGCCTAGTAGCCCCACCGGTAAATTCACCCCTCCACTTT. This encodes CASSLVAPPVNSPLHF. Using reference TRBV7-9 and TRBJ1-6 for the parts outside the CDR3, the full variable domain is DTGVSQNPRHKITKRGQNVTFRCDPISEHNRLYWYRQTLGQGPEFLTYFQNEAQLEKSRLLSDRFSAERPKGSFSTLEIQRTEQGDSAMYLCASSLVAPPVNSPLHFGNGTRLTVT.

The chain is built from TRBV6-1 and TRBJ2-5; 8 bases fit TRBD1. The V gene's germline CDR1 is MNHNS and CDR2 SASEGT. V dropped 2 bases and J dropped 5; count of bases not matched to a gene: 7. CDR3 length: 15 amino acids. The CDR3 protein is CASSEQGARRETQYF. The CDR3 DNA follows: TGTGCCAGCAGTGAACAGGGGGCAAGGAGGGAGACCCAGTACTTC.